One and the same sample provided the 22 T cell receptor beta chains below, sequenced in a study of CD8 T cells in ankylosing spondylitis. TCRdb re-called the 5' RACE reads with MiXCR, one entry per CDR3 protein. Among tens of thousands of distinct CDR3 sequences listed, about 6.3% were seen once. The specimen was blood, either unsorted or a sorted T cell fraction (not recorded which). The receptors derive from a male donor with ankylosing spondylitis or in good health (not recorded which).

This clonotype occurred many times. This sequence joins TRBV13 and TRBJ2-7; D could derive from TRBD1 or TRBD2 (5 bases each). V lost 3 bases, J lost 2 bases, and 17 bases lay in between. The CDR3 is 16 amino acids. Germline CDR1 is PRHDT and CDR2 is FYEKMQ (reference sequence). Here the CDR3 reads CASSFRTGTAAYEQYF. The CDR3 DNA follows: TGTGCCAGCAGCTTTCGGACCGGGACGGCCGCCTACGAGCAGTACTTC.

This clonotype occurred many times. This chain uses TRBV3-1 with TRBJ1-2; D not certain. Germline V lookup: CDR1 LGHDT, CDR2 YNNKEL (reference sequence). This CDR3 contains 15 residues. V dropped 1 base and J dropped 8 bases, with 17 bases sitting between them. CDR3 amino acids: CASSQGKGRFHGYTF. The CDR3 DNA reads TGTGCCAGCAGCCAAGGAAAGGGCCGATTCCACGGCTACACCTTC.

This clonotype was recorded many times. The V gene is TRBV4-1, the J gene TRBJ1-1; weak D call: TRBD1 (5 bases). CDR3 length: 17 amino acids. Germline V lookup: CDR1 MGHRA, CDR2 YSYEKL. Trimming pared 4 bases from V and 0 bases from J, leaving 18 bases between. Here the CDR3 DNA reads TGCGCCAGCAGCCCCGGCCAGGGCTTAGCCATGAACACTGAAGCTTTCTTT. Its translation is CASSPGQGLAMNTEAFF.

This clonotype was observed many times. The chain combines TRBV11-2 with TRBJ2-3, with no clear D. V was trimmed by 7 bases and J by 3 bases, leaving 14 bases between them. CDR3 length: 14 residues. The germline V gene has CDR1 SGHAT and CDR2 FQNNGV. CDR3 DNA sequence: TGTGCCAGCACCCTACGTCGTACAACAGATACGCAGTATTTT. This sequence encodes CASTLRRTTDTQYF. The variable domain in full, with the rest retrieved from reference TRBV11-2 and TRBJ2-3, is EAGVAQSPRYKIIEKRQSVAFWCNPISGHATLYWYQQILGQGPKLLIQFQNNGVVDDSQLPKDRFSAERLKGVDSTLKIQPAKLEDSAVYLCASTLRRTTDTQYFGPGTRLTVL.

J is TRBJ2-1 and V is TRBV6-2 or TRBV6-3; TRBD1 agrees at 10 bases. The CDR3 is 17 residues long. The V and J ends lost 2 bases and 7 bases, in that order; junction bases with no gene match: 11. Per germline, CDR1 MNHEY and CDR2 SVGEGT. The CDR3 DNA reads TGTGCCAGCAGTTACAGAACCGGACAGGGGGTTGATAATGAGCAGTTCTTC. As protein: CASSYRTGQGVDNEQFF.

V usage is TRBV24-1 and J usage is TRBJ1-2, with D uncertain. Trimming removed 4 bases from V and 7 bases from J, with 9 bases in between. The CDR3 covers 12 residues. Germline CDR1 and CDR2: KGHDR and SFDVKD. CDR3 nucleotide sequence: TGTGCCACCAGTGACCCCGTCTCTGGCTACACCTTC. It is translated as CATSDPVSGYTF.

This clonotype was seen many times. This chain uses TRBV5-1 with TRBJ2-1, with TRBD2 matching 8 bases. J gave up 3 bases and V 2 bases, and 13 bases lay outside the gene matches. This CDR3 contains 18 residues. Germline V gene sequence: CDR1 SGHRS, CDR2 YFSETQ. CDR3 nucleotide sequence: TGCGCCAGCAGCTTAGGGCTGGCGGGTAGCGGGAACTACAATGAGCAGTTCTTC. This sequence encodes CASSLGLAGSGNYNEQFF. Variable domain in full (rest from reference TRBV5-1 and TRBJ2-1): KAGVTQTPRYLIKTRGQQVTLSCSPISGHRSVSWYQQTPGQGLQFLFEYFSETQRNKGNFPGRFSGRQFSNSRSEMNVSTLELGDSALYLCASSLGLAGSGNYNEQFFGPGTRLTVL.

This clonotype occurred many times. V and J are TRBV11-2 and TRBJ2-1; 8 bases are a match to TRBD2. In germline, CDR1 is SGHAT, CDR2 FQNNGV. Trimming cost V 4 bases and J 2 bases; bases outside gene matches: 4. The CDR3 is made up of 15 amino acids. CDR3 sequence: CASSSSGGPYNEQFF. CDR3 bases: TGTGCCAGCAGCTCCTCGGGGGGGCCCTACAATGAGCAGTTCTTC.

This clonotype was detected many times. CDR3 protein: CSVEDNRGYEQYF. The CDR3 DNA reads TGCAGCGTTGAAGATAACCGGGGCTACGAGCAGTACTTC. The rearrangement uses TRBV29-1 and TRBJ2-7, with D perhaps matching TRBD2 (5 bases). The CDR3 sequence is 13 residues long. V was cut by 0 bases and J by 3 bases, with 9 bases left in between. Germline CDR1 and CDR2: SQVTM and ANQGSEA.

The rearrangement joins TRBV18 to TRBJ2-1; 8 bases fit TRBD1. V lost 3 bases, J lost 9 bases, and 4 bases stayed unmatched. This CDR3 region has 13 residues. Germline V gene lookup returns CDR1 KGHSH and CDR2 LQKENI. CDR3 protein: CASSPTRGPEQFF. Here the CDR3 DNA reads TGTGCCAGCTCACCTACCAGGGGGCCTGAGCAGTTCTTC.

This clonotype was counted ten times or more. Here the CDR3 reads CSAATSSFYNEQFF. CDR3 coding DNA: TGCAGTGCCGCCACTAGCTCTTTCTACAATGAGCAGTTCTTC. The chain is built from TRBV20-1 and TRBJ2-1; TRBD2 is a possible D gene (6 bases). The CDR3 consists of 14 residues. Germline CDR1 is DFQATT and CDR2 is SNEGSKA (reference sequence). The ends were cut back, 6 bases at V and 3 bases at J, with 15 bases in the middle.

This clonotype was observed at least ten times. This CDR3 is CASSLAGQRQETQYF. Written as DNA, the CDR3 is TGTGCCAGCAGCTTAGCCGGACAGCGCCAAGAGACCCAGTACTTC. The chain couples TRBV7-2 to TRBJ2-5; perhaps TRBD1 as D (6 bases). This CDR3 is 15 amino acids long. The germline V and J ends were trimmed by 0 bases and 1 base, with 9 bases remaining between them. Per the germline V gene, CDR1 is SGHTA and CDR2 is FQGNSA.

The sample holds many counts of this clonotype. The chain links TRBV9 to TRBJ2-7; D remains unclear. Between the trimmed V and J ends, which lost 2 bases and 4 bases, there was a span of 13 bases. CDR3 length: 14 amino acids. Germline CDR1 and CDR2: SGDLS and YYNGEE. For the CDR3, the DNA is TGTGCCAGCAGCGTTGGGGTGACGGCATACGAGCAGTACTTC. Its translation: CASSVGVTAYEQYF. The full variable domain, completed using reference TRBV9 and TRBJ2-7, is DSGVTQTPKHLITATGQRVTLRCSPRSGDLSVYWYQQSLDQGLQFLIQYYNGEERAKGNILERFSAQQFPDLHSELNLSSLELGDSALYFCASSVGVTAYEQYFGPGTRLTVT.

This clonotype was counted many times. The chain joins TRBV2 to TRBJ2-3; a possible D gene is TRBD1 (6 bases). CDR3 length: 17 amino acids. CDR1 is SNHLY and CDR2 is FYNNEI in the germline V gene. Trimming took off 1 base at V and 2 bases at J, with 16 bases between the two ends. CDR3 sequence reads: CASSEDRPGALTDTQYF. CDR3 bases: TGTGCCAGCAGTGAAGATCGTCCAGGGGCCCTCACAGATACGCAGTATTTT. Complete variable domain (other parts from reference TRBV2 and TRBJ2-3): EPEVTQTPSHQVTQMGQEVILRCVPISNHLYFYWYRQILGQKVEFLVSFYNNEISEKSEIFDDQFSVERPDGSNFTLKIRSTKLEDSAMYFCASSEDRPGALTDTQYFGPGTRLTVL.

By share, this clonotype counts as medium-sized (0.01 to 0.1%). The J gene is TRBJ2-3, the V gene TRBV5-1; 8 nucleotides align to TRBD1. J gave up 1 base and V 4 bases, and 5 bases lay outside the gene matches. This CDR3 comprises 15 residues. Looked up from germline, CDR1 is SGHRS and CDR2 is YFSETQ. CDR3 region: CASSLTGEGTDTQYF. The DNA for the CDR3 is TGCGCCAGCAGCCTGACAGGGGAAGGCACAGATACGCAGTATTTT. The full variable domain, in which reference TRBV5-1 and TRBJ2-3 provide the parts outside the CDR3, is KAGVTQTPRYLIKTRGQQVTLSCSPISGHRSVSWYQQTPGQGLQFLFEYFSETQRNKGNFPGRFSGRQFSNSRSEMNVSTLELGDSALYLCASSLTGEGTDTQYFGPGTRLTVL.

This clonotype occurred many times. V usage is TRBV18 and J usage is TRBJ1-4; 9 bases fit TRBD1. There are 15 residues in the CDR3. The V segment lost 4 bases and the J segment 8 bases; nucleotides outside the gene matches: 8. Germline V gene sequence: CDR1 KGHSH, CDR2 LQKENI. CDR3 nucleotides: TGTGCCAGCTCACTTGGACAGGGGTCCGGAGAAAAACTGTTTTTT. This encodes CASSLGQGSGEKLFF.

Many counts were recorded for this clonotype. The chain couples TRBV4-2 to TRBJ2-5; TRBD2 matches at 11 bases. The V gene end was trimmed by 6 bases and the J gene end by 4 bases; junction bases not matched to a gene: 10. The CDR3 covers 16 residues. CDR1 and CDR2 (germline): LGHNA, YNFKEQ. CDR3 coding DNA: TGTGCCAGCAGGTCCCTAGCGGGAGGCGAATCAGAGACCCAGTACTTC. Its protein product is CASRSLAGGESETQYF.

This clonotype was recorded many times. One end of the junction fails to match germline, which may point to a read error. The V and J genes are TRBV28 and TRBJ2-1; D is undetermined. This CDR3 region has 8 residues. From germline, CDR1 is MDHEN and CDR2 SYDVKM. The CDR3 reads CASTNSVF. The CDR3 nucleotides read TGTGCCAGCACCAATTCAGTCTTC.

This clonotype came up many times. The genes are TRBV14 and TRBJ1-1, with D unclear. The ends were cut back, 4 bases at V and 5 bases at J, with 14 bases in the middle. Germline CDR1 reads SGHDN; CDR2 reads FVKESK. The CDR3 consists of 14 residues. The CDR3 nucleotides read TGTGCCAGCAGCCTCGTGGCGGAGAGTACTGAAGCTTTCTTT. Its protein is CASSLVAESTEAFF. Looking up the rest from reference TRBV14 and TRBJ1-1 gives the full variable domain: EAGVTQFPSHSVIEKGQTVTLRCDPISGHDNLYWYRRVMGKEIKFLLHFVKESKQDESGMPNNRFLAERTGGTYSTLKVQPAELEDSGVYFCASSLVAESTEAFFGQGTRLTVV.

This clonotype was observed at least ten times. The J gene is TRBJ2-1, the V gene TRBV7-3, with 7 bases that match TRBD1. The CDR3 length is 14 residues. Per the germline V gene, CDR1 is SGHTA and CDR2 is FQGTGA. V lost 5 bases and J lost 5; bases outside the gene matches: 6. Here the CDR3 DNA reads TGTGCCAGCAGCCCCGGGACAGTTAACAATGAGCAGTTCTTC. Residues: CASSPGTVNNEQFF.

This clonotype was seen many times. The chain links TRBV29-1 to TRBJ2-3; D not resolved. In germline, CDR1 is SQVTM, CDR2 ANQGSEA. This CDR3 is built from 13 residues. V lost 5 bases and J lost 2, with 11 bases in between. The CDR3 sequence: CSVSGRITDTQYF. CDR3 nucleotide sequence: TGCAGCGTTTCCGGACGGATCACAGATACGCAGTATTTT.

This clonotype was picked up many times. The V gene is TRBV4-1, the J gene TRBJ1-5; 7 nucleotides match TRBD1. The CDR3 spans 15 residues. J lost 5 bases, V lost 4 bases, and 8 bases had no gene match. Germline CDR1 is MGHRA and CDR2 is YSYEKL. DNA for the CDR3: TGCGCCAGCAGCCGGCGGGGGCAGGGGGATCAGCCCCAGCATTTT. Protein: CASSRRGQGDQPQHF.